This TCR beta chain emerged from a study of blood T cells in healthy people across ages. Concerning this clonotype itself: The antigen is unknown.

Through a sample-barcoded 5' primer and a J-beta primer mix, a second PCR was run for roughly 6 to 12 cycles. Each of the cDNA molecules was tagged by a template-switch adaptor with 12 random nucleotides. MiXCR, applied by TCRdb to the 5' RACE reads, yields one record per CDR3 protein. Of 1,800,000 or so distinct CDR3 sequences in the sample, approximately 40% were seen once. Germline assignment: CDR1 MNHEY and CDR2 SMNVEV (reference sequence). V lost 5 bases to trimming and J lost 4 bases, with 27 bases between them. The CDR3 extends over 18 amino acids. Whole-study results and caveats: PBMCs that were unsorted prevented a conclusive naive versus antigen-experienced comparison.

The sequence came from a human donor in good health. The material sequenced was blood. The rearrangement joins TRBV27 to TRBJ2-7; D possibly matches TRBD1 or TRBD2 (6 bases each). The CDR3 protein is CASSSLVSRRRGTYEQYF. The CDR3 DNA reads as TGTGCCAGCAGTAGTTTGGTCAGCCGTAGGAGGGGGACTTACGAGCAGTACTTC.